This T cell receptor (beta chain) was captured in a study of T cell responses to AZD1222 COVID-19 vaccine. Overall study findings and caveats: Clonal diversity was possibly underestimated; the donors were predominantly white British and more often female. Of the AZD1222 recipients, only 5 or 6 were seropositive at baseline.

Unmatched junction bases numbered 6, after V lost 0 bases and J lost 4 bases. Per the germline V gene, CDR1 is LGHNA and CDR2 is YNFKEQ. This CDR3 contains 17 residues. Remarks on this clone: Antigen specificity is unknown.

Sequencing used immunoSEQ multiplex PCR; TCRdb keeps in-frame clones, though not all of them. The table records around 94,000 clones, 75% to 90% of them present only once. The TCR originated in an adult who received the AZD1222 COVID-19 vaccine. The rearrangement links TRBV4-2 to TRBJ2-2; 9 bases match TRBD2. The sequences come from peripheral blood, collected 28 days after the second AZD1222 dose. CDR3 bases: TGTGCCAGCAGCCAAGAACCTGCGGGAGGGAGCACCGGGGAGCTGTTTTTT. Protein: CASSQEPAGGSTGELFF.